These 10 T cell receptor beta chains were sequenced from one sample in a study of T cell responses to AZD1222 COVID-19 vaccine. Profiled with immunoSEQ multiplex PCR; TCRdb holds only in-frame clones, not every one. The table includes approximately 150,000 clones, around nine tenths detected once. The starting material was peripheral blood, obtained 28 days after the second AZD1222 dose. All receptors come from an adult who received the AZD1222 COVID-19 vaccine.

J is TRBJ1-1 and V is TRBV11-1; D gene uncertain. Germline CDR1 and CDR2: SGHAT and FQDESV (reference sequence). The CDR3 is made up of 13 amino acids. V dropped 4 bases and J dropped 3 bases, with 9 bases sitting between them. CDR3: CASSSQEDTEAFF. The CDR3 DNA reads TGTGCCAGCAGCTCGCAGGAGGACACTGAAGCTTTCTTT.

This chain connects TRBV4-2 to TRBJ1-1, with a weak D call TRBD1 (6 bases). The V and J ends lost 1 base and 4 bases respectively, with 19 bases between them. The CDR3 spans 17 residues. Germline assignment: CDR1 LGHNA and CDR2 YNFKEQ. CDR3 amino acids: CASSQATTRDTGTEAFF. The CDR3 coding sequence is TGTGCCAGCAGCCAAGCTACTACCCGGGACACGGGCACTGAAGCTTTCTTT.

J is TRBJ2-1 and V is TRBV7-3; TRBD1 matches at 7 bases. With 1 base clipped from V and 9 bases from J, the junction kept 3 bases outside the gene matches. In germline, CDR1 is SGHTA, CDR2 FQGTGA. This CDR3 has 13 amino acids. CDR3 nucleotides: TGTGCCAGCAGCTTAATGGCAGGGGGTGAGCAGTTCTTC. Encoded protein: CASSLMAGGEQFF.

This chain uses TRBV5-4 with TRBJ2-2, with 9 bases identical to TRBD1. The CDR3 totals 17 residues. The ends lost 3 bases at V and 4 bases at J; junction bases unmatched: 10. In germline, CDR1 is SGHNT, CDR2 YYREEE (reference sequence). The CDR3 region is CASSWDREEVGTGELFF. In DNA form, the CDR3 reads TGTGCCAGCAGCTGGGACAGGGAAGAAGTGGGCACCGGGGAGCTGTTTTTT.

This chain joins TRBV23-1 and TRBJ1-5, with D possibly matching TRBD1 (5 bases). TRBV23-1 is known as an ORF, though its function is uncertain. The CDR3 has 14 residues. Deletions cut 7 bases from V and 7 bases from J, with 17 bases between. CDR3 bases: TGCGCCAGCACCCCGGGGGGGGATGTGCAGCCCCAGCATTTT. Amino acids: CASTPGGDVQPQHF.

This rearrangement joins TRBV4-2 to TRBJ2-1; the D gene is possibly TRBD2 (5 bases). The CDR3 sequence is 14 residues long. Trimming pared 8 bases from V and 0 bases from J, leaving 11 bases between. Per germline, CDR1 LGHNA and CDR2 YNFKEQ. The CDR3 reads CASGSEASYNEQFF. CDR3 nucleotides: TGTGCCAGCGGATCGGAGGCCTCCTACAATGAGCAGTTCTTC.

V and J are TRBV4-1 and TRBJ2-5; 12 bases align to TRBD2. Germline CDR1 and CDR2: MGHRA and YSYEKL. This CDR3 has 17 residues. Germline trimming cut 4 bases from V and 5 bases from J; bases unmatched to any gene: 11. CDR3 sequence: CASSLKPTSGGLETQYF. The CDR3 coding sequence is TGCGCCAGCAGCCTCAAGCCCACTAGCGGGGGGTTGGAGACCCAGTACTTC.

This sequence joins TRBV18 and TRBJ2-5, with a tentative D call TRBD2 (6 bases). This CDR3 contains 13 residues. Germline assignment: CDR1 KGHSH and CDR2 LQKENI. Trimming took off 6 bases at V and 2 bases at J, with 10 bases between the two ends. CDR3 bases: TGTGCCAGCTCCAGGGACTCTCAAGAGACCCAGTACTTC. Its translation is CASSRDSQETQYF.

The gene calls are TRBV7-2 and TRBJ2-3, with TRBD2 matching 10 bases. The V and J ends lost 1 base and 1 base, in that order; junction bases with no gene match: 2. Germline lookup yields CDR1 SGHTA and CDR2 FQGNSA. The CDR3 has 16 residues. CDR3 sequence (DNA): TGTGCCAGCAGCTTAGGGCTAGCGGGGGGCACAGATACGCAGTATTTT. It is translated as CASSLGLAGGTDTQYF.

The chain employs TRBV10-2 and TRBJ1-2; perhaps TRBD1 as D (5 bases). Per germline, CDR1 WSHSY and CDR2 SAAADI. Trimming stripped 4 bases from V and 5 bases from J, with 20 bases between. This CDR3 contains 16 residues. Written as DNA, the CDR3 is TGCGCCAGCAGTGGGGACGGGCCGCAGAGTCAGTATGGCTACACCTTC. This encodes CASSGDGPQSQYGYTF.